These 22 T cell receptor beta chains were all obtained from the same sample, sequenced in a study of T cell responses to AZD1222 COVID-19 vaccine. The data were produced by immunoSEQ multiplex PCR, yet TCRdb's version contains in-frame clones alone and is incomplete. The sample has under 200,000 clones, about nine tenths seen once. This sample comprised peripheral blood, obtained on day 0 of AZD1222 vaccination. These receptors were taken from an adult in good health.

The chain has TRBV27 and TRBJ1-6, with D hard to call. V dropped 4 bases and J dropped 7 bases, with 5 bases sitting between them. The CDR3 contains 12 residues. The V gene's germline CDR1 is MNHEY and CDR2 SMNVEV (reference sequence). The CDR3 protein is CASSSGNSPLHF. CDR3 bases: TGTGCCAGCAGTTCGGGGAATTCACCCCTCCACTTT.

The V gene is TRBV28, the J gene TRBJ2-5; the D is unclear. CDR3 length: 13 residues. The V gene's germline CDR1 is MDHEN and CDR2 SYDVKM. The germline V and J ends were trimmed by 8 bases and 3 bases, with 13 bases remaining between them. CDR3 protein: CASQALPKETQYF. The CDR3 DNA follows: TGTGCCAGCCAAGCCCTGCCCAAAGAGACCCAGTACTTC.

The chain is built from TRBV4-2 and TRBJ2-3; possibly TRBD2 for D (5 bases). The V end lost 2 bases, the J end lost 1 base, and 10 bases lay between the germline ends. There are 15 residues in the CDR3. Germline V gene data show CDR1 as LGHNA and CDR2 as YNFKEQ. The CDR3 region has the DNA TGTGCCAGCAGCCAATCCCCCGGGGGCACAGATACGCAGTATTTT. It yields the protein CASSQSPGGTDTQYF.

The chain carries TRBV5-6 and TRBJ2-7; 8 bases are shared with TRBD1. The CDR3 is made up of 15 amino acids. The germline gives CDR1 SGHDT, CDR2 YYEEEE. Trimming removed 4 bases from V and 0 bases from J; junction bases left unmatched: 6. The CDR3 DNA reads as TGTGCCAGCAGCCGCCGGGACAGGAACTCCTACGAGCAGTACTTC. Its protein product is CASSRRDRNSYEQYF.

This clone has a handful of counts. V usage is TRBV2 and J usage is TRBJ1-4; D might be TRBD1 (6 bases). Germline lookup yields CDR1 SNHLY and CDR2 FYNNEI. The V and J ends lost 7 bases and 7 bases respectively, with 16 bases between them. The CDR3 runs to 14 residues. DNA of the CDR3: TGTGCCAGCACGAAAGGGCCAGGGGCTGAAAAACTGTTTTTT. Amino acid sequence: CASTKGPGAEKLFF.

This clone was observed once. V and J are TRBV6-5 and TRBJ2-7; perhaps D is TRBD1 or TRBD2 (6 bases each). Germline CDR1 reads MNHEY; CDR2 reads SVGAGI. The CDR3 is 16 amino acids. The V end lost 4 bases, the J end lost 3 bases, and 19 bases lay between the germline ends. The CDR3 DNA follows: TGTGCCAGCAGTTTACCACCCCGGGGGCCGCACTACGAGCAGTACTTC. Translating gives CASSLPPRGPHYEQYF.

CDR3 sequence reads: CASSDWDRGDGNTIYF. Here the CDR3 DNA reads TGTGCCAGCAGCGATTGGGACAGGGGGGATGGAAACACCATATATTTT. This chain joins TRBV7-2 and TRBJ1-3; 11 bases match TRBD1. Germline CDR1 SGHTA, CDR2 FQGNSA. V was pared by 5 bases and J by 3 bases, with 6 bases of the junction left unmatched. The CDR3 runs 16 residues.

CDR3 in amino acids: CASRRGTASYNEQFF. The CDR3 DNA reads TGTGCCAGCCGACGGGGGACGGCCTCCTACAATGAGCAGTTCTTC. The chain recombines TRBV13 with TRBJ2-1, with D perhaps matching TRBD2 (6 bases). The germline gives CDR1 PRHDT, CDR2 FYEKMQ (reference sequence). V dropped 8 bases and J dropped 0 bases, with 14 bases sitting between them. The CDR3 is made up of 15 amino acids.

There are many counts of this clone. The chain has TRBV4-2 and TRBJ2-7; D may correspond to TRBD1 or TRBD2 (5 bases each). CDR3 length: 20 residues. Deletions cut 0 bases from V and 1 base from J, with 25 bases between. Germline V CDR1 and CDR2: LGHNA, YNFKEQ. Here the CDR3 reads CASSQDPAYATVRRSYEQYF. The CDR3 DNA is TGTGCCAGCAGCCAAGATCCTGCCTACGCGACAGTCAGGAGGTCCTACGAGCAGTACTTC.

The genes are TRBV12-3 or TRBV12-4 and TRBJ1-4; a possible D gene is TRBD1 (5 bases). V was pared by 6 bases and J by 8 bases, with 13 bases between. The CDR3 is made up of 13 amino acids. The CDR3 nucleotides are TGTGCCAGCAGACCCCACTGGGGGGAAAAACTGTTTTTT. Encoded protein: CASRPHWGEKLFF.

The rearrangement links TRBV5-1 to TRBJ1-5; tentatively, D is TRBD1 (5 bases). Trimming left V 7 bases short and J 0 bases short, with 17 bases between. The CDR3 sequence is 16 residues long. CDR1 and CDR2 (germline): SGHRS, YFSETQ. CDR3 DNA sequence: TGCGCCAGCTCACTCTACAGGTACGATAGCAATCAGCCCCAGCATTTT. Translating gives CASSLYRYDSNQPQHF.

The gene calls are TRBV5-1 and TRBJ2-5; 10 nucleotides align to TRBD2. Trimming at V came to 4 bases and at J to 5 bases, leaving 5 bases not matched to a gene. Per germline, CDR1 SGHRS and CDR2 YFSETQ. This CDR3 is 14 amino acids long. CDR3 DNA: TGCGCCAGCAGCAAGGGACTAGCGAGGGAGACCCAGTACTTC. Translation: CASSKGLARETQYF. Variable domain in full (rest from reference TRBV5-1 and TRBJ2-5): KAGVTQTPRYLIKTRGQQVTLSCSPISGHRSVSWYQQTPGQGLQFLFEYFSETQRNKGNFPGRFSGRQFSNSRSEMNVSTLELGDSALYLCASSKGLARETQYFGPGTRLLVL.

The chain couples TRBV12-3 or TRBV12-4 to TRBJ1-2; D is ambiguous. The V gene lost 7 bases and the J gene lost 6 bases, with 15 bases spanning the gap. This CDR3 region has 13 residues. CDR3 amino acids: CASIMSDPNGYTF. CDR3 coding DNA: TGTGCCAGCATCATGTCCGACCCTAATGGCTACACCTTC.

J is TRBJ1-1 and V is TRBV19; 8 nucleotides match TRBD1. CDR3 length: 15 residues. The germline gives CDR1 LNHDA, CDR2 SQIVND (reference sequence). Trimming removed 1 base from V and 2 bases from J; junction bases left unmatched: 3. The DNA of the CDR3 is TGTGCCAGTAGTATAGGGACAGGGTTTAACACTGAAGCTTTCTTT. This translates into CASSIGTGFNTEAFF.

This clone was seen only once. CDR3 loop: CASSPLSGPINYGYTF. The CDR3 DNA is TGTGCCAGCTCACCACTATCCGGGCCGATTAACTATGGCTACACCTTC. V is TRBV18 and J is TRBJ1-2; D remains unclear. The CDR3 runs 16 residues. Germline CDR1 KGHSH, CDR2 LQKENI. Trimming took off 1 base at V and 1 base at J, with 13 bases between the two ends.

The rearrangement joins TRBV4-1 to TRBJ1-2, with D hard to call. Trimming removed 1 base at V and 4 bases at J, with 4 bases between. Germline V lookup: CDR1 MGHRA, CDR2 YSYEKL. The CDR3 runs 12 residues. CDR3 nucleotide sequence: TGCGCCAGCAGCCAAGCAGGCTATGGCTACACCTTC. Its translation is CASSQAGYGYTF.

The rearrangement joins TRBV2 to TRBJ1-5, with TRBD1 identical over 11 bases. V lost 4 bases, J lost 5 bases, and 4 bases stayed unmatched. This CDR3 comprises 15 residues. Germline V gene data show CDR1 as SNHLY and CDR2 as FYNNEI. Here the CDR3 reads CASSVRTGGYQPQHF. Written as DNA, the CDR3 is TGTGCCAGCAGTGTTCGGACAGGGGGCTATCAGCCCCAGCATTTT.

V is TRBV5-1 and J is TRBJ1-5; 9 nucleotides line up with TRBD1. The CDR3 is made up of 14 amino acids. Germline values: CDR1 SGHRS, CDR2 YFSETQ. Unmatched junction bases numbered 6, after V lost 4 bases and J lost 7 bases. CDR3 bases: TGCGCCAGCAGCCCTGAGACAGGGGGACAGCCCCAGCATTTT. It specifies CASSPETGGQPQHF.

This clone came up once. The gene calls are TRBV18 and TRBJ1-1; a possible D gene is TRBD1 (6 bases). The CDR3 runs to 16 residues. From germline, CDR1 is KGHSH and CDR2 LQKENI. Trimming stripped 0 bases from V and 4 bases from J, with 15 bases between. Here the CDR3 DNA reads TGTGCCAGCTCACCACCGGGCGCGGGGGGCGGCACTGAAGCTTTCTTT. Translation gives CASSPPGAGGGTEAFF.

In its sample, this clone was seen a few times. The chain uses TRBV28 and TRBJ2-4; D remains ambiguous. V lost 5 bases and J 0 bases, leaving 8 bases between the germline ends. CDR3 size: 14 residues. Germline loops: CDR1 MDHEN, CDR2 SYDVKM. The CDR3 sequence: CASSPSIAKNIQYF. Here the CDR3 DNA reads TGTGCCAGCAGTCCAAGCATAGCCAAAAACATTCAGTACTTC.

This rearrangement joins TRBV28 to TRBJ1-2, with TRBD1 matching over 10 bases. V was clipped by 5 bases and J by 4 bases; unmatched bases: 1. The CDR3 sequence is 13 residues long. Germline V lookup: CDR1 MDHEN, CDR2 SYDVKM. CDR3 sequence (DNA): TGTGCCAGCAGTCGGACAGGGGGCTATGGCTACACCTTC. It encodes CASSRTGGYGYTF.

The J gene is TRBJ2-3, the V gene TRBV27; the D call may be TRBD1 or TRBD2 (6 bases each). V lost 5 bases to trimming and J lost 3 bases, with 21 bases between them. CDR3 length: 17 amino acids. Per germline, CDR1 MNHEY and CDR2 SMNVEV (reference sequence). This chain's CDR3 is CASSRLGTGRRTDTQYF. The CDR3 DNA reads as TGTGCCAGCAGTCGTCTAGGAACAGGGAGGAGGACAGATACGCAGTATTTT.